The 2 T cell receptor beta chains below were found in one sample sequenced in a study of graft-versus-host responses after intestinal transplantation. Repertoires were generated with immunoSEQ multiplex PCR, while TCRdb's copy carries only in-frame clones and drops some. The sample carries under 150,000 clones, 90% to 95% recorded once. Their antigens remain unidentified. The sample was unstimulated CD4+ T cells sorted from spleen or lymph node cells, taken before intestinal transplant. These TCRs come from a human donor who received an intestinal transplant.

V is TRBV6-6 and J is TRBJ2-7; D uncertain. The V end lost 4 bases, the J end lost 5 bases, and 12 bases lay between the germline ends. Germline CDR1 is MNHNY and CDR2 is SVGAGI (reference sequence). CDR3 length: 13 residues. DNA for the CDR3: TGTGCCAGCAGTTCTCCGTCCCCTCACGAGCAGTACTTC. It encodes CASSSPSPHEQYF.

The chain combines TRBV5-5 with TRBJ1-4; D may be TRBD1 (5 bases). V lost 2 bases and J 0 bases, leaving 11 bases between the germline ends. The germline V gene encodes CDR1 SGHKS and CDR2 YYEKEE (reference sequence). The CDR3 totals 16 residues. CDR3 amino acids: CASSLRGPATNEKLFF. The CDR3 DNA follows: TGTGCCAGCAGCTTAAGGGGACCTGCAACTAATGAAAAACTGTTTTTT.